This TCR beta chain was sequenced during a study of blood T cell repertoires in COVID-19. Study at large: Collection of acute and convalescent COVID-19 samples took place in the United States, Italy and Spain. In each case, the material was cDNA or gDNA derived from T cells, B-cell-depleted T cells, or PBMCs.

Original processing methods: Amplification of reference gene primers provided the estimated nucleated cell counts. Only in-frame clones appear in the TCRdb table, and some are missing; sequencing was by immunoSEQ multiplex PCR. The V and J calls and clone size come from that table; D and trimming were worked out from the DNA. The top ten hold about 9.6% of the sample, which has roughly 130,000 clones, approximately 82% seen once. Per germline, CDR1 MNHEY and CDR2 SVGAGI. This CDR3 is 15 amino acids long. V dropped 8 bases and J dropped 7 bases, with 18 bases sitting between them. The origin of this receptor is a man in his forties with active or convalescent COVID-19. V usage is TRBV6-5 and J usage is TRBJ1-6; D remains unclear. The sequenced material came from peripheral blood. This CDR3 is CASSRPPGQNSPLHF. CDR3 DNA: TGTGCCAGCTCCCGCCCCCCTGGGCAAAATTCACCCCTCCACTTT.